The TCR beta chain under discussion was sequenced for a study of beta chain features in type 1 diabetes. Study-level background: On cell yields, gender and age, patients and healthy donors were similar. Overall study results and limits: More deletions and fewer insertions at VDJ junctions were found in patients with type 1 diabetes. Among patients with Type 1 diabetes, TCRB CDR3s were moderately but significantly shorter in every one of the four CD4+ subsets.

The V gene lost 1 base and the J gene lost 6 bases, with 16 bases spanning the gap. Germline V gene lookup returns CDR1 MGHRA and CDR2 YSYEKL. The CDR3 consists of 16 residues. CD4+ naive, central memory, regulatory and stem cell-like memory cells were sorted via CD45RO/CCR7/CD25/CD127/CD95/CD27. As every portion of the isolated RNA was reverse transcribed, the sequencing read expressed TCRB transcripts. Repertoires were generated with immunoSEQ multiplex PCR, while TCRdb's copy carries only in-frame clones and drops some. The profile covers some 240,000 clones, with around 15% appearing a single time and roughly 0.08% taken by the ten largest. This clone was seen a handful of times. Its antigen is as yet unknown.

The receptor's source is a man younger than 45 with type 1 diabetes. The specimen was naive CD4+ T cells from blood. This chain connects TRBV4-1 to TRBJ2-4, with a weak D call TRBD2 (6 bases). The CDR3 loop is CASSQGRGRDRNIQYF. CDR3 DNA: TGCGCCAGCAGCCAAGGGAGGGGAAGGGACCGAAACATTCAGTACTTC.